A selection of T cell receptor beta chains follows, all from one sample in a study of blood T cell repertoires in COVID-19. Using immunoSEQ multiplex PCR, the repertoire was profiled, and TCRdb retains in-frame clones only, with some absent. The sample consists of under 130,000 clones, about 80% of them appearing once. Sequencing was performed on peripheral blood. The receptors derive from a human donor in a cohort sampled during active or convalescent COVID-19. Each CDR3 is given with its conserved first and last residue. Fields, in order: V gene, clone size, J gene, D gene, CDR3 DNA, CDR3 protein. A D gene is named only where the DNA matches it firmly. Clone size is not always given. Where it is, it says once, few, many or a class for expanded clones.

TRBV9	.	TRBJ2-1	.	TGTGCCAGCAGCGTAGTCGGAGTAGGTGAGCAGTTCTTC	CASSVVGVGEQFF
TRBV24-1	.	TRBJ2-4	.	TGTGCCACCAGCGCCGGGTACAAAAACATTCAGTACTTC	CATSAGYKNIQYF
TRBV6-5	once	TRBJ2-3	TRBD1	TGTGCCATACAGGGGGCGGGTGGGACAGATACGCAGTATTTT	CAIQGAGGTDTQYF
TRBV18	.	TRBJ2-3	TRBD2	TGTGCCAGCTCTCAAACTAGCGGGGGCTCCACAGATACGCAGTATTTT	CASSQTSGGSTDTQYF
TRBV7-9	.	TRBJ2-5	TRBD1	TGTGCCAGCAGCTTAGGTCCCAGGGGGTCCCCCCAAGAGACCCAGTACTTC	CASSLGPRGSPQETQYF
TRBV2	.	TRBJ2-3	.	TGTGCCAGCAAGGGGGTCAGCACAGATACGCAGTATTTT	CASKGVSTDTQYF
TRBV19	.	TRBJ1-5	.	TGTGCCAGTAGTGAGCCAGGGACAAAACAGCCCCAGCATTTT	CASSEPGTKQPQHF
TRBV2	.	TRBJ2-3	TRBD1	TGTGCCAGCCACCGGGACAGGGGGAGGGTGGGGAGCACAGATACGCAGTATTTT	CASHRDRGRVGSTDTQYF
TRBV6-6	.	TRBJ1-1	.	TGTGCCAGCGGTCGGGGGCCCGGCACTGAAGCTTTCTTT	CASGRGPGTEAFF
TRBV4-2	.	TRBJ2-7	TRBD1	TGTGCCAGCAGCCAACGGACAGGGGATGGGGAGCAGTACTTC	CASSQRTGDGEQYF
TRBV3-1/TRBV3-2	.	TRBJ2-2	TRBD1	TGTGCCAGCTCCCCCCCCCAGGGGGCCTTTACCGGGGAGCTGTTTTTT	CASSPPQGAFTGELFF
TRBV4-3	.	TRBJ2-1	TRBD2	TGCGCCAGCAGACCCAGATTAGCGGGGGGCTCATCGGGGTTGCAGTTCTTC	CASRPRLAGGSSGLQFF
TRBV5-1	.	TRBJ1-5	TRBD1	TGCGCCAGCAGCTTGGCAGGGACAGATAGCAATCAGCCCCAGCATTTT	CASSLAGTDSNQPQHF
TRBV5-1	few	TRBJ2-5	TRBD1	TGCGCCAGCAGCCCCGGGACAGGGGGCGCCGGGACCCAGTACTTC	CASSPGTGGAGTQYF
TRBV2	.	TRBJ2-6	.	TGTGCCAGCAGTGGGGGCCGGGCCGGGGCCAACGTCCTGACTTTC	CASSGGRAGANVLTF
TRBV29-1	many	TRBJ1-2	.	TGCGGGCGGACAGAAAACTATGGCTACACCTTC	CGRTENYGYTF
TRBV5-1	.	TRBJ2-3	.	TGCGCCAGCAGCTTGCGAAGGTGGACGGATGAAGGGGACTATACGCAGTATTTT	CASSLRRWTDEGDYTQYF
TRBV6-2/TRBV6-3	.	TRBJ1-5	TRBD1	TGTGCCAGCAGTTACGCGACAGGGGGTATCTATAGCAATCAGCCCCAGCATTTT	CASSYATGGIYSNQPQHF
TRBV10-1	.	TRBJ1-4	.	TGCGCCAGCAGTGAACAGAATGAAAAACTGTTTTTT	CASSEQNEKLFF
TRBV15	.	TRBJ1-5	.	TGTGCCACCAGCAGCACCTATGAGGGGGTTCGGCAGCCCCAGCATTTT	CATSSTYEGVRQPQHF
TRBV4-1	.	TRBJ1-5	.	TGCGCCAGCAGCCAAGATGAAACAGGGCGGCAGCCCCAGCATTTT	CASSQDETGRQPQHF
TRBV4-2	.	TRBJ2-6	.	TGTGCCAGCAGCCAAGACCCCCACTCTGGGGCCAACGTCCTGACTTTC	CASSQDPHSGANVLTF
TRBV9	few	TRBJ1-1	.	TGTGCCAGCAGCCCTTTTTTCGGTTTACGGAACACTGAAGCTTTCTTT	CASSPFFGLRNTEAFF
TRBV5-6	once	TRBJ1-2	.	TGTGCCAGCAGCTTGGAAGGGACTTGGGGCTACACCTTC	CASSLEGTWGYTF
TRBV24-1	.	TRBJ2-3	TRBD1	TGTGCCGCCGGACAGGGGGAAGGAGATACGCAGTATTTT	CAAGQGEGDTQYF
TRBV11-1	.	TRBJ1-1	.	TGTGCCAGCAGCATCGACAGGCTGAACACTGAAGCTTTCTTT	CASSIDRLNTEAFF
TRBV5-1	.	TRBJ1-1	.	TGCGCCAGCAGCAAAGGACGGGGGAACACTGAAGCTTTCTTT	CASSKGRGNTEAFF